This T cell receptor (beta chain) was profiled in a study of T cell responses to AZD1222 COVID-19 vaccine. The study, taken as a whole, reports: Breadth and depth of Spike-specific TCRs rose after two AZD1222 doses.

This clone was detected only once. The target antigen is unknown. Only in-frame clones appear in the TCRdb table, and some are missing; sequencing was by immunoSEQ multiplex PCR. The table records approximately 160,000 clones, around 87% of them present only once. The CDR3 is 15 amino acids. The germline V gene encodes CDR1 SGHRS and CDR2 YFSETQ. Losses at the gene ends were 0 bases for V and 7 bases for J; bases not matched to a gene: 5. This sequence joins TRBV5-1 and TRBJ2-1; TRBD1 aligns across 9 bases. The source was peripheral blood, collected on day 0 of AZD1222 vaccination. The clonotype was recovered from an adult in good health. Here the CDR3 DNA reads TGCGCCAGCAGCTTGGGGGGGACAGGGCGTAATGAGCAGTTCTTC. Its protein product is CASSLGGTGRNEQFF.